The rows below give T cell receptor beta chains drawn from one sample of a study of T cell responses to AZD1222 COVID-19 vaccine. Method: immunoSEQ multiplex PCR; TCRdb's copy keeps in-frame clones and lacks some. This table holds some 150,000 clones, around 88% found once. The sample here was peripheral blood, taken on day 0 of AZD1222 vaccination. All receptors derive from an adult in good health. Each CDR3 is given with its conserved first and last residue. Fields, in order: D gene, clone size, J gene, V gene, CDR3 protein, CDR3 DNA. The D gene is left open where the match is weak. Clone sizes are given selectively: once, few, many, or a class where the clone is expanded.

>TRBD1|once|TRBJ2-1|TRBV27
CASIPGQGVRDEQFF
TGTGCCAGCATCCCGGGACAGGGGGTTCGGGATGAGCAGTTCTTC
>TRBD1|few|TRBJ2-1|TRBV5-8
CASRRTGWSYNEQFF
TGTGCCAGCAGAAGGACAGGGTGGTCCTACAATGAGCAGTTCTTC
>-|-|TRBJ1-1|TRBV25-1
CASNLPGSTEAFF
TGTGCCAGCAATCTTCCCGGGAGCACTGAAGCTTTCTTT
>TRBD1|-|TRBJ1-5|TRBV15
CATSTGTGSNQPQHF
TGTGCCACCAGCACCGGGACAGGTAGCAATCAGCCCCAGCATTTT
>-|-|TRBJ2-2|TRBV5-4
CASSLDQGRVTGELFF
TGTGCCAGCAGCTTGGATCAGGGCCGTGTCACCGGGGAGCTGTTTTTT
>-|-|TRBJ2-4|TRBV20-1
CSAGRDIQYF
TGCAGTGCTGGTCGCGACATTCAGTACTTC
>-|-|TRBJ2-7|TRBV27
CASRRESFSYEQYF
TGTGCCAGCAGGCGAGAAAGTTTCTCCTACGAGCAGTACTTC
>-|-|TRBJ2-7|TRBV7-2
CASSPKYEQYF
TGTGCCAGCAGCCCGAAATACGAGCAGTACTTC
>-|-|TRBJ2-1|TRBV6-7
CASSYSQGWYYLEQFF
TGTGCCAGCAGTTACAGTCAGGGCTGGTACTACCTGGAGCAGTTCTTC
>TRBD1|-|TRBJ2-1|TRBV7-6
CASSVSRGQEQFF
TGTGCCAGCAGCGTGTCCAGGGGGCAGGAGCAGTTCTTC
>-|-|TRBJ2-7|TRBV24-1
CATSDSRGDEQYF
TGTGCCACCAGTGACTCGCGGGGTGACGAGCAGTACTTC
>-|-|TRBJ1-6|TRBV4-3
CASSQDQVQTNSPLHF
TGCGCCAGCAGCCAAGATCAGGTGCAGACAAATTCACCCCTCCACTTT
>TRBD1|-|TRBJ2-4|TRBV10-3
CAISLTGGETVQYF
TGTGCCATCAGCTTAACAGGGGGCGAGACCGTTCAGTACTTC
>-|-|TRBJ2-2|TRBV24-1
CATSDGVGELFF
TGTGCCACCAGTGACGGGGTCGGGGAGCTGTTTTTT
>-|-|TRBJ1-4|TRBV27
CASSFLFRGPVSEKLFF
TGTGCCAGCAGTTTTTTGTTTCGGGGACCGGTTAGCGAAAAACTGTTTTTT
>-|-|TRBJ1-1|TRBV5-1
CASSYTPTVMNTEAFF
TGCGCCAGCAGCTACACACCGACAGTCATGAACACTGAAGCTTTCTTT
>-|-|TRBJ2-7|TRBV5-8
CASSARDRYYYEQYF
TGTGCCAGCAGCGCGAGGGACCGATATTACTACGAGCAGTACTTC
>-|once|TRBJ1-1|TRBV11-2
CASSLGRFAEAFF
TGTGCCAGCAGCTTAGGCCGGTTTGCTGAAGCTTTCTTT
>-|-|TRBJ1-6|TRBV3-1/TRBV3-2
CASSQTGDSPLHF
TGTGCCAGCAGCCAAACGGGTGATTCACCCCTCCACTTT
>TRBD1|-|TRBJ2-5|TRBV12-3/TRBV12-4
CASSKTGEETQYF
TGTGCCAGCAGCAAAACAGGGGAAGAGACCCAGTACTTC
>-|-|TRBJ1-6|TRBV5-4
CASSFGGVSRSPLHF
TGTGCCAGCAGCTTCGGGGGGGTATCAAGATCACCCCTCCACTTT
>-|few|TRBJ2-5|TRBV7-3
CASSTQGLKSGETQYF
TGTGCCAGCAGCACCCAGGGCCTTAAATCGGGGGAGACCCAGTACTTC
>TRBD1|-|TRBJ1-3|TRBV11-2
CASSLPRTGAGNTIYF
TGTGCCAGCAGCTTACCCCGGACAGGGGCTGGAAACACCATATATTTT
>-|once|TRBJ1-2|TRBV2
CASSELSPSWGYTF
TGTGCCAGCAGTGAATTATCACCCTCCTGGGGCTACACCTTC
>-|-|TRBJ2-1|TRBV27
CASSSGDTEQFF
TGTGCCAGCAGTTCAGGGGACACCGAGCAGTTCTTC
>-|once|TRBJ2-1|TRBV9
CASSVDPDEQFF
TGTGCCAGCAGCGTAGACCCCGATGAGCAGTTCTTC
>TRBD2|-|TRBJ2-2|TRBV7-7
CASSLGTGGPTGELFF
TGTGCTAGCAGCCTTGGGACGGGGGGGCCCACCGGGGAGCTGTTTTTT
>TRBD2|few|TRBJ2-2|TRBV7-2
CASSPGLGHTGELFF
TGTGCCAGCAGTCCGGGACTAGGACATACCGGGGAGCTGTTTTTT
>-|-|TRBJ1-2|TRBV11-1
CASSLEGASVYGYTF
TGTGCCAGCAGCTTAGAAGGGGCGTCGGTCTATGGCTACACCTTC
>-|-|TRBJ1-2|TRBV14
CASSQVRGNYGYTF
TGTGCCAGCAGCCAAGTCAGGGGTAACTATGGCTACACCTTC
>-|-|TRBJ1-2|TRBV7-2
CASSLVGFGYGYTF
TGTGCCAGCAGCTTAGTCGGATTCGGCTATGGCTACACCTTC